The rows below give T cell receptor beta chains drawn from one sample of a study of beta chain features in type 1 diabetes. TCRdb's copy holds only in-frame clones and misses some; the assay was immunoSEQ multiplex PCR. The sample shows 970,000 or so clones, 15% to 20% of them seen only once. Material for sequencing was naive CD4+ T cells from blood. The receptor set was obtained from a woman between 18 and 29 years old in good health. Each CDR3 is given with its conserved first and last residue. A D gene is named only where the DNA matches it firmly. Clone size, where shown, is once, few, many, or a class for clones that have expanded.

v_gene: TRBV18
abundance: few
j_gene: TRBJ1-1
d_gene: NA
CDR3nt: TGTGCCAGCTCCCCAAGACAGGACCACACTGAAGCTTTCTTT
CDR3aa: CASSPRQDHTEAFF

v_gene: TRBV6-5
abundance: NA
j_gene: TRBJ2-7
d_gene: NA
CDR3nt: TGTGCCAGCAGTTACTCAGCTAGCGAATCCTACGAGCAGTACTTC
CDR3aa: CASSYSASESYEQYF

v_gene: TRBV5-1
abundance: few
j_gene: TRBJ2-7
d_gene: NA
CDR3nt: TGCGCCAGCAGCTTGGACCCGACAGAAGGGAGGTACGAGCAGTACTTC
CDR3aa: CASSLDPTEGRYEQYF

v_gene: TRBV10-3
abundance: NA
j_gene: TRBJ2-6
d_gene: NA
CDR3nt: TGTGCCATCTTGGCCTCTGGGGCCAACGTCCTGACTTTC
CDR3aa: CAILASGANVLTF

v_gene: TRBV5-1
abundance: NA
j_gene: TRBJ2-3
d_gene: NA
CDR3nt: TGCGCCAGCAGCTTGGGATTTACGGATACGCAGTATTTT
CDR3aa: CASSLGFTDTQYF

v_gene: TRBV7-2
abundance: few
j_gene: TRBJ1-1
d_gene: NA
CDR3nt: TGTGCCAGCAGCCCAATCGGACACCTCACTGAAGCTTTCTTT
CDR3aa: CASSPIGHLTEAFF

v_gene: TRBV28
abundance: NA
j_gene: TRBJ2-7
d_gene: NA
CDR3nt: TGTGCCAGCACCCAACGCTACGGGGGGCGAATCGCCTACGAGCAGTACTTC
CDR3aa: CASTQRYGGRIAYEQYF

v_gene: TRBV7-3
abundance: NA
j_gene: TRBJ2-3
d_gene: TRBD2
CDR3nt: TGTGCCAGCAGCTTCGATCCCGGGACTACGACTAGCACAGATACGCAGTATTTT
CDR3aa: CASSFDPGTTTSTDTQYF

v_gene: TRBV27
abundance: NA
j_gene: TRBJ2-7
d_gene: NA
CDR3nt: TGTGCCAGCAGCCTCCTGCCGGGGTCTTCCTACGAGCAGTACTTC
CDR3aa: CASSLLPGSSYEQYF

v_gene: TRBV6-5
abundance: few
j_gene: TRBJ2-2
d_gene: NA
CDR3nt: TGTGCCAGCAGACCCAACCCCCGTGGCACCGGGGAGCTGTTTTTT
CDR3aa: CASRPNPRGTGELFF

v_gene: TRBV21-1
abundance: NA
j_gene: TRBJ2-7
d_gene: NA
CDR3nt: TGTGCCAGCAGCAAAGCGCTTGCGACAGGAGCGGGAGTAGCTCACGAGCAGTACTTC
CDR3aa: CASSKALATGAGVAHEQYF

v_gene: TRBV27
abundance: few
j_gene: TRBJ2-2
d_gene: TRBD2
CDR3nt: TGTGCCAGCAGTTTATTCCGGGTTCGGGAGGGCCGGGGCACCGGGGAGCTGTTTTTT
CDR3aa: CASSLFRVREGRGTGELFF

v_gene: TRBV4-3
abundance: few
j_gene: TRBJ2-7
d_gene: TRBD2
CDR3nt: TGCGCCAGCAGCCAACACTCGCGGGAGTCCTACGAGCAGTACTTC
CDR3aa: CASSQHSRESYEQYF

v_gene: TRBV29-1
abundance: NA
j_gene: TRBJ2-3
d_gene: TRBD1
CDR3nt: TGCAGCGTGGGACAGGGTTGGACAGATACGCAGTATTTT
CDR3aa: CSVGQGWTDTQYF

v_gene: TRBV21-1
abundance: NA
j_gene: TRBJ2-7
d_gene: NA
CDR3nt: TGTGCCAGCAGCAAAGGGCCGGGCTGGGCCATTTGGAGGATTTACGAGCAGTACTTC
CDR3aa: CASSKGPGWAIWRIYEQYF

v_gene: TRBV4-3
abundance: few
j_gene: TRBJ2-1
d_gene: NA
CDR3nt: TGCGCCAGCAGCATCCAGGGGGGGTATCCAATCGATGAGCAGTTCTTC
CDR3aa: CASSIQGGYPIDEQFF

v_gene: TRBV6-5
abundance: NA
j_gene: TRBJ1-2
d_gene: NA
CDR3nt: TGTGCCAGCACCCCCGGCGGGGTGCTCAACTATGGCTACACCTTC
CDR3aa: CASTPGGVLNYGYTF

v_gene: TRBV7-8
abundance: NA
j_gene: TRBJ2-1
d_gene: NA
CDR3nt: TGTGCCAGCAGCCATGGGGTGAGGACAGAGCAGTTCTTC
CDR3aa: CASSHGVRTEQFF

v_gene: TRBV4-3
abundance: few
j_gene: TRBJ2-2
d_gene: NA
CDR3nt: TGCGCCAGCAGCCAGCACACTAGGTTTGGCACCGGGGAGCTGTTTTTT
CDR3aa: CASSQHTRFGTGELFF

v_gene: TRBV7-9
abundance: NA
j_gene: TRBJ2-1
d_gene: TRBD2
CDR3nt: TGTGCCAGTCGGACTAGCGTCTACAATGAGCAGTTCTTC
CDR3aa: CASRTSVYNEQFF

v_gene: TRBV4-2
abundance: NA
j_gene: TRBJ1-5
d_gene: NA
CDR3nt: TGTGCCAGCAGCCAAGACTTGAGATATCAGCCCCAGCATTTT
CDR3aa: CASSQDLRYQPQHF

v_gene: TRBV6-5
abundance: few
j_gene: TRBJ2-2
d_gene: TRBD2
CDR3nt: TGTGCCAGCAGTTACAATAGCGGGAGGGCTACCGGGGAGCTGTTTTTT
CDR3aa: CASSYNSGRATGELFF

v_gene: TRBV4-3
abundance: NA
j_gene: TRBJ2-3
d_gene: NA
CDR3nt: TGCGCCAGCAGCCAAGATTCGGCGGGGTTAACAGATACGCAGTATTTT
CDR3aa: CASSQDSAGLTDTQYF

v_gene: TRBV4-2
abundance: few
j_gene: TRBJ2-1
d_gene: NA
CDR3nt: TGTGCCAGCAGCCAACAATTAACTAGCTCCTACAATGAGCAGTTCTTC
CDR3aa: CASSQQLTSSYNEQFF

v_gene: TRBV20-1
abundance: few
j_gene: TRBJ2-7
d_gene: TRBD1
CDR3nt: TGCAGTGCTACCGGGACAGACGAGCAGTACTTC
CDR3aa: CSATGTDEQYF

v_gene: TRBV2
abundance: NA
j_gene: TRBJ2-1
d_gene: NA
CDR3nt: TGTGCCAGCAGTGAAGGGTTTGAGGGAATGAGGCAGTTCTTC
CDR3aa: CASSEGFEGMRQFF

v_gene: TRBV27
abundance: NA
j_gene: TRBJ1-1
d_gene: NA
CDR3nt: TGTGCCAGCAGTTCGGGGGCGGACCGGATGAACACTGAAGCTTTCTTT
CDR3aa: CASSSGADRMNTEAFF

v_gene: TRBV6-5
abundance: few
j_gene: TRBJ1-1
d_gene: NA
CDR3nt: TGTGCCAGCAGTGCCCCAGGGAAAGACACTGAAGCTTTCTTT
CDR3aa: CASSAPGKDTEAFF

v_gene: TRBV25-1
abundance: few
j_gene: TRBJ2-7
d_gene: TRBD2
CDR3nt: TGTGCCAGCTGTCTAGCGGGAGGCTACGAGCAGTACTTC
CDR3aa: CASCLAGGYEQYF

v_gene: TRBV4-2
abundance: few
j_gene: TRBJ2-7
d_gene: TRBD1
CDR3nt: TGTGCCAGCAGCCCCCAAGCCAGACAGGGGGCTTTCTACGAGCAGTACTTC
CDR3aa: CASSPQARQGAFYEQYF

v_gene: TRBV7-8
abundance: few
j_gene: TRBJ2-4
d_gene: NA
CDR3nt: TGTGCCAGCAGATCCCGACAGGGAGGCATTCAGTACTTC
CDR3aa: CASRSRQGGIQYF